This TCR beta chain originates from a study of cytomegalovirus exposure and HLA in healthy donors. As for the study in general: Tens of millions of unique TCRs from HLA-typed donors made up an early data release. General observations from the study: For most TCR sequences rarity was the rule, although some public TCRs occurred in many donors. There were about 160 TCR beta chains listed as cytomegalovirus-associated.

A multiplex PCR was run with 60 Vbeta primers and 13 Jbeta primers. TCRdb's table, derived via immunoSEQ multiplex PCR, lists solely in-frame clones and lacks some. The sample carries about 64,000 clones, approximately 78% recorded once. A word on this clone: As yet, its antigen is unknown.

Healthy donors of bone marrow made up the group. CDR3 length: 16 amino acids. The germline V gene encodes CDR1 KGHSH and CDR2 LQKENI. Deletions cut 2 bases from V and 1 base from J, with 11 bases between. This chain links TRBV18 with TRBJ2-2; a possible D gene is TRBD1 (5 bases). The specimen sequenced was PBMCs. This receptor was identified in a man between 18 and 29 years old in good health and CMV-seropositive. The CDR3 spells CASSPFDRENTGELFF. The CDR3 bases are TGTGCCAGCTCACCATTCGACAGAGAGAACACCGGGGAGCTGTTTTTT.